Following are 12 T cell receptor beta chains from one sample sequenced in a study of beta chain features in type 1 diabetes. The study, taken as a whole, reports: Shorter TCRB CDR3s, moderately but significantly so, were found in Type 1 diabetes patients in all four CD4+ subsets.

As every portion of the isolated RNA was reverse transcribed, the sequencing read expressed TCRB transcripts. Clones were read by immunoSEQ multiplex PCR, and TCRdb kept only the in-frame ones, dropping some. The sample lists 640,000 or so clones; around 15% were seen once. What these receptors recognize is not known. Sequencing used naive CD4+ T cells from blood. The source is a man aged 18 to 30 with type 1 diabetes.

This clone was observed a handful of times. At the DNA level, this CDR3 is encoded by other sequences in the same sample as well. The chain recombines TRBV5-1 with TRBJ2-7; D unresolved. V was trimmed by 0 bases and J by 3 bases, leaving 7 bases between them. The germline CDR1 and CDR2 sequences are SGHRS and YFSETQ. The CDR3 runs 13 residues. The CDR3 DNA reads TGCGCCAGCAGCTTGGCCGCCTTCTACGAGCAGTACTTC. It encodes CASSLAAFYEQYF.

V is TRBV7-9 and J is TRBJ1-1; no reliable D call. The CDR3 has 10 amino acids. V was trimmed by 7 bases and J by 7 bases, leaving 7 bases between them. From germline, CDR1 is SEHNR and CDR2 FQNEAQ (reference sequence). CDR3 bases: TGTGCCAGCATCGGGTTTGAAGCTTTCTTT. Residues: CASIGFEAFF. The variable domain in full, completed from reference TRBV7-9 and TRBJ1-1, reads DTGVSQNPRHKITKRGQNVTFRCDPISEHNRLYWYRQTLGQGPEFLTYFQNEAQLEKSRLLSDRFSAERPKGSFSTLEIQRTEQGDSAMYLCASIGFEAFFGQGTRLTVV.

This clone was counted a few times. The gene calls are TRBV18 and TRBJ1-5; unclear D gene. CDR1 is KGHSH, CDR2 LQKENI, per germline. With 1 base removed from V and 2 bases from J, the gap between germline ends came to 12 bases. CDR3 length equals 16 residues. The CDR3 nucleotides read TGTGCCAGCTCACCACGGTTGGGTCAGGGCAATCAGCCCCAGCATTTT. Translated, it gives CASSPRLGQGNQPQHF.

The CDR3 loop reads CASSPRLGYHGYTF. The CDR3 region has the DNA TGTGCCAGCAGCCCTCGCTTGGGTTATCATGGCTACACCTTC. V is TRBV13 and J is TRBJ1-2; no firm D call. CDR1 is PRHDT and CDR2 is FYEKMQ in the germline V gene (reference sequence). CDR3 length: 14 amino acids. Deletions cut 5 bases from V and 6 bases from J, with 16 bases between.

CDR3 sequence reads: CSVRALTDYQETQYF. The CDR3 nucleotides are TGCAGCGTGCGAGCACTGACAGATTACCAAGAGACCCAGTACTTC. This rearrangement joins TRBV29-1 to TRBJ2-5, with D perhaps matching TRBD1 (5 bases). Trimming removed 6 bases at V and 0 bases at J, with 17 bases between. Germline V gene lookup returns CDR1 SQVTM and CDR2 ANQGSEA. The CDR3 covers 15 residues.

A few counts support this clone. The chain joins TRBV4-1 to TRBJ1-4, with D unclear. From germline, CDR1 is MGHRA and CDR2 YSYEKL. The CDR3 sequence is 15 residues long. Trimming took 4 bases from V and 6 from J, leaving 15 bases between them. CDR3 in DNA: TGCGCCAGCAGCCCTTCACCGGGTCCAGATGAAAAACTGTTTTTT. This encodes CASSPSPGPDEKLFF.

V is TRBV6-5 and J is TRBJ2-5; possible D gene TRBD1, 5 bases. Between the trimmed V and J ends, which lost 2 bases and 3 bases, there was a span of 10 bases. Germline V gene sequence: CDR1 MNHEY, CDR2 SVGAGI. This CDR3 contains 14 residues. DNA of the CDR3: TGTGCCAGCAGTTACACAGGACCTGAAGAGACCCAGTACTTC. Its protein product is CASSYTGPEETQYF.

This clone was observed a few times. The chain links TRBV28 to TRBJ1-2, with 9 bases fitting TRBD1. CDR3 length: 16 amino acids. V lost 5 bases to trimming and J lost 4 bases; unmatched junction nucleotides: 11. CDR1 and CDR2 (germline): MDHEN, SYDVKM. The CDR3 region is CASSHTGTGKSYGYTF. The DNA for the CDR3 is TGTGCCAGCAGTCATACCGGGACAGGGAAATCCTATGGCTACACCTTC.

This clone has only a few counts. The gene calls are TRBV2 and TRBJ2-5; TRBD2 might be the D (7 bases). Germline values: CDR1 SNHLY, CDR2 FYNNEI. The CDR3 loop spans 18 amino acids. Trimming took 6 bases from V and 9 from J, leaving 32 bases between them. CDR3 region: CASSPRGGRLAGLRAQYF. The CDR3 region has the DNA TGTGCCAGCAGCCCCAGGGGAGGGAGATTAGCGGGCCTGAGGGCCCAGTACTTC.

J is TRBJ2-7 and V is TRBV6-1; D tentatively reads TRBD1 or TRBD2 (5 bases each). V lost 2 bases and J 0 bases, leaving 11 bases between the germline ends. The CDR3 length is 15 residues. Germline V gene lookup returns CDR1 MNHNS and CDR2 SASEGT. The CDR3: CASSERAGSSYEQYF. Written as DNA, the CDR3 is TGTGCCAGCAGTGAAAGGGCAGGGAGCTCCTACGAGCAGTACTTC.

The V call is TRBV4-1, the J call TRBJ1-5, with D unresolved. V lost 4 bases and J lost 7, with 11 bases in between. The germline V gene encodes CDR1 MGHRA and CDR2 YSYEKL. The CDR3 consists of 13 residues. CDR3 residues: CASSPPAVQPQHF. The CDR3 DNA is TGCGCCAGCAGCCCACCGGCGGTCCAGCCCCAGCATTTT.

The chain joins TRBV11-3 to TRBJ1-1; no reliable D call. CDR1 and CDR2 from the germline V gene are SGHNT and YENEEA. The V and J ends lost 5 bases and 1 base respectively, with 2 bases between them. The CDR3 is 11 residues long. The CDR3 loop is CASSANTEAFF. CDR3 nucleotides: TGTGCCAGCAGCGCGAACACTGAAGCTTTCTTT.